The TCR beta chain under discussion was sequenced for a study of CD4 T cells in relation to SARS-CoV-2 and coronaviruses. Sequencing was performed with immunoSEQ multiplex PCR; in TCRdb, only in-frame clones are kept and a portion is missing. The data contain 50,000 to 70,000 clones, about 92% of them singletons. Trimming took off 2 bases at V and 2 bases at J, with 14 bases between the two ends. This CDR3 contains 15 residues. Per the germline V gene, CDR1 is SGHRS and CDR2 is YFSETQ. This chain links TRBV5-1 with TRBJ2-7; D is perhaps TRBD1 (6 bases). The sequence was obtained from an adult with COVID-19. Sample: naive CD4+ T cells from PBMCs. Regarding subset: naive CD4+ T cells isolated by negative enrichment. The CDR3 coding sequence is TGCGCCAGCAGCTTTAGCCAGGACAGACCCTACGAGCAGTACTTC. Encoded protein: CASSFSQDRPYEQYF.